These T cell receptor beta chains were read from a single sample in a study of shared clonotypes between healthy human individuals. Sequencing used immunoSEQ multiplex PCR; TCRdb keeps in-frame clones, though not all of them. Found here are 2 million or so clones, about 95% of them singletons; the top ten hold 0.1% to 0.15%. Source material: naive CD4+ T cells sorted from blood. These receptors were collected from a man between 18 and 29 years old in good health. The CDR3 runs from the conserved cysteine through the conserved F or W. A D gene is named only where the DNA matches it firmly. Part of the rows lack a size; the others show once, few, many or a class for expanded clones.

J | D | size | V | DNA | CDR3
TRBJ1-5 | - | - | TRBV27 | TGTGCCAGCAGCCCCTCATGGAGGGACGATCAGCCCCAGCATTTT | CASSPSWRDDQPQHF
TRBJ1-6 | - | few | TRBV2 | TGTGCCAGCAGTGAAGAGAGCTCCTATAATTCACCCCTCCACTTT | CASSEESSYNSPLHF
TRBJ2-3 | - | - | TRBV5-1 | TGCGCCAGCAGCTTGGCCCCCAACACAGATACGCAGTATTTT | CASSLAPNTDTQYF
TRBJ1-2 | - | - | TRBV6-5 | TGTGCCAGTGGACTTGGACAAGATAACTATGGCTACACCTTC | CASGLGQDNYGYTF
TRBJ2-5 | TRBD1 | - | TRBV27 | TGTGCCAGCAGTTCCGGGACAGGGAGGGCAGGGACCCAGTACTTC | CASSSGTGRAGTQYF
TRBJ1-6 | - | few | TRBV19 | TGTGCCAGTAGTATAGATCATCTTTCAGGGAATAATTCACCCCTCCACTTT | CASSIDHLSGNNSPLHF
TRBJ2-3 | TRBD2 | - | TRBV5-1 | TGCGCCAGCAGCTTGGCACTAGCGGGGGGGACATCCACAGATACGCAGTATTTT | CASSLALAGGTSTDTQYF
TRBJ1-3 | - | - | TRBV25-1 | TGTGCCAGCGCCCCCCCGGGGGCGCGTGGAAACACCATATATTTT | CASAPPGARGNTIYF
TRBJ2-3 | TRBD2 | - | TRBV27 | TGTGCCAGCAGTTTACGGGGAAGACTAGCAGCTAGCACAGATACGCAGTATTTT | CASSLRGRLAASTDTQYF
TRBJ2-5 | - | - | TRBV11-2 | TGTGCCAGCAGCCCGATCAGGCATATGGGGGGAGAGACCCAGTACTTC | CASSPIRHMGGETQYF
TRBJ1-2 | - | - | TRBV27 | TGTGCCAGCAGTCCCACAGGGAAGGGCTATGGCTACACCTTC | CASSPTGKGYGYTF
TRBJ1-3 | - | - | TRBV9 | TGTGCCAGCAGCGTAGGGACGGGCTCTGGAAACACCATATATTTT | CASSVGTGSGNTIYF
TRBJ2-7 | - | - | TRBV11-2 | TGTGCCAGCAGCCGATCCGCCCCCTACGAGCAGTACTTC | CASSRSAPYEQYF
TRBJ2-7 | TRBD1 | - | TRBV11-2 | TGTGCCAGCAGCTTAGCCGGGACAGGGGGCTACTACGAGCAGTACTTC | CASSLAGTGGYYEQYF
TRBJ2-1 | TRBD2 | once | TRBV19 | TGTGCCAGTAGCAAATTAGCGGGGGGGCGCAATGAGCAGTTCTTC | CASSKLAGGRNEQFF
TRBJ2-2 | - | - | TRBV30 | TGTGCCTGGAGAATGACCTGGCAGGGCACCGGGGAGCTGTTTTTT | CAWRMTWQGTGELFF
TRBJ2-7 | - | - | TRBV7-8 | TGTGCCAGCAGCTCGCAGGGGAACGAGCAGTACTTC | CASSSQGNEQYF